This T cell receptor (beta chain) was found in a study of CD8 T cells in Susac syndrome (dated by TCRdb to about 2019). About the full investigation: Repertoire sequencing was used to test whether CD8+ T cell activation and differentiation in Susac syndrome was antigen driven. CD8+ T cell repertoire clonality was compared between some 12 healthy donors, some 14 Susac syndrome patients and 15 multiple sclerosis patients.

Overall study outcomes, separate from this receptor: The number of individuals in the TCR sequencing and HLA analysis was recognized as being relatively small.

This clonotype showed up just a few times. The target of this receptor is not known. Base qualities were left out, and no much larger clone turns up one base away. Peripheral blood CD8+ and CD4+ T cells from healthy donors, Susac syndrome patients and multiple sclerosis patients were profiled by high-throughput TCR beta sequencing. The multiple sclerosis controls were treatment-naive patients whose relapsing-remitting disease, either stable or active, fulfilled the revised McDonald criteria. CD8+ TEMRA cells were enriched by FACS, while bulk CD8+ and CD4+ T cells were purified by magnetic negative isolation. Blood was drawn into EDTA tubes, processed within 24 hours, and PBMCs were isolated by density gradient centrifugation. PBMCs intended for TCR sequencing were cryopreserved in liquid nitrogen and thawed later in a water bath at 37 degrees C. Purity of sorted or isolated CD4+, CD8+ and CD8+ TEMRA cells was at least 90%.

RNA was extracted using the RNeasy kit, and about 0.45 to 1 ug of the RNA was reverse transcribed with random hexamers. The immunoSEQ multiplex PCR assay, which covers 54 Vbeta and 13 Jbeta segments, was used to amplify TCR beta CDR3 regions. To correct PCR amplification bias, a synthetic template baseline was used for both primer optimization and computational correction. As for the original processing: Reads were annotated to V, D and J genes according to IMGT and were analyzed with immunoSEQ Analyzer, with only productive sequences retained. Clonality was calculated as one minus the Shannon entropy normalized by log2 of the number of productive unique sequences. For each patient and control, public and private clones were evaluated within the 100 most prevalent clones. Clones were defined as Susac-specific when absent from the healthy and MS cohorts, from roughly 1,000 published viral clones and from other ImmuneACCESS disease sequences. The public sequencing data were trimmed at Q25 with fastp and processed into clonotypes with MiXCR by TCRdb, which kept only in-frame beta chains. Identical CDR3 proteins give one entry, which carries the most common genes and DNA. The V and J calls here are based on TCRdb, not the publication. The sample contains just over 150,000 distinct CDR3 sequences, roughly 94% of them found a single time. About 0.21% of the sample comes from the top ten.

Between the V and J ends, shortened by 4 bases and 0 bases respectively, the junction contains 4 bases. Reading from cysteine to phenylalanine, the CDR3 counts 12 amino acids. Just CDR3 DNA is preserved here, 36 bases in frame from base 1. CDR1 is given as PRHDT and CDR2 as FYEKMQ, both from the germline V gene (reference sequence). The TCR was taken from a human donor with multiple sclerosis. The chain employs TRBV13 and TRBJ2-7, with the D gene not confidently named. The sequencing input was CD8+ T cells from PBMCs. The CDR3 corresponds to CASSSHSYEQYF. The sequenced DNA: TGTGCCAGCAGCTCCCACTCCTACGAGCAGTACTTC.